What follows is one TCR beta chain and its context. Authors' processing steps: Using reference gene primer amplification, nucleated cell counts were estimated. Measured with immunoSEQ multiplex PCR; TCRdb has only the in-frame clones, and not every one. The DNA gave D and trimming, while V, J and clone size come from that table. The sample lists about 160,000 clones, 85% seen once, with more than 1% in the top ten. The CDR3 loop spans 16 amino acids. The V end lost 5 bases, the J end lost 7 bases, and 18 bases lay between the germline ends. The germline V gene has CDR1 MDHEN and CDR2 SYDVKM. This record comes from a study of blood T cell repertoires in COVID-19. Study summary: Sample material is recorded as cDNA or gDNA derived from T cells, B-cell-depleted T cells, or PBMCs.

This sequence joins TRBV28 and TRBJ1-6; a weak D match, TRBD1 (5 bases). This receptor was identified in a man in his forties with acute or convalescent COVID-19. The sequenced sample was peripheral blood. CDR3 DNA sequence: TGTGCCAGCAGTCTTACAGGCGTACCCGGAAATTCACCCCTCCACTTT. This sequence encodes CASSLTGVPGNSPLHF.